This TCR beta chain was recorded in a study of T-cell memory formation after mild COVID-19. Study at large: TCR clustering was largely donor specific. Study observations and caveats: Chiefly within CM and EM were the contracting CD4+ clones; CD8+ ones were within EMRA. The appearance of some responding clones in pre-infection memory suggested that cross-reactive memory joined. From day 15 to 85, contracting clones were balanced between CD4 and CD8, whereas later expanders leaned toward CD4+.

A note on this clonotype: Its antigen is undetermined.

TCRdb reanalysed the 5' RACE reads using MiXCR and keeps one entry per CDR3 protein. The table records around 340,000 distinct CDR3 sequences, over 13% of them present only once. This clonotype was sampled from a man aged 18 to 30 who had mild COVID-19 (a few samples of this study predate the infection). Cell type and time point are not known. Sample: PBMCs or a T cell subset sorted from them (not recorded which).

This CDR3 reads CSARIPGGNTEAFF. The CDR3 bases are TGCAGTGCTAGGATCCCAGGGGGGAACACTGAAGCTTTCTTT. V gene TRBV20-1 combines with J gene TRBJ1-1; TRBD1 matches at 7 bases. Losses at the gene ends were 3 bases for V and 1 base for J; bases not matched to a gene: 5. Germline values: CDR1 DFQATT, CDR2 SNEGSKA (reference sequence). The CDR3 has 14 amino acids.